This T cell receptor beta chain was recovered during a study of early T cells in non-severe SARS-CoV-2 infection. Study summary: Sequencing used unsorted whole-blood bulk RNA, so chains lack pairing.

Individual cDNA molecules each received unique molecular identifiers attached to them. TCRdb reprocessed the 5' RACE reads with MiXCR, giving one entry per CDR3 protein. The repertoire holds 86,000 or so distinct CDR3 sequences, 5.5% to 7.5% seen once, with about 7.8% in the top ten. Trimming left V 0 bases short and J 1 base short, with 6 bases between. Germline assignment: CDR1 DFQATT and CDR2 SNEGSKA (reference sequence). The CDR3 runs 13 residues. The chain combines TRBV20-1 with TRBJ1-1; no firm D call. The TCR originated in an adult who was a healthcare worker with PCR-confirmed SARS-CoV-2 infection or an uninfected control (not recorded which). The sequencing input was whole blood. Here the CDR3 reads CSARETPNTEAFF. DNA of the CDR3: TGCAGTGCTAGAGAAACACCGAACACTGAAGCTTTCTTT.